The clone carrying this T cell receptor (beta chain) occurred a few times. This sample stems from a study of OX40 agonist ivuxolimab in advanced cancers. As for the study in general: Patients received the agonistic anti-OX40 (CD134) antibody ivuxolimab. Each dose-escalation patient presented with hepatocellular carcinoma, melanoma, renal cell or head and neck cancer.

Generated by immunoSEQ multiplex PCR, the TCRdb table keeps only in-frame clones and is missing some. This sample has approximately 86,000 clones, with approximately 90% found just once. This CDR3 has 15 amino acids. Germline V gene data show CDR1 as SGHTA and CDR2 as FQGTGA. V was cut by 0 bases and J by 5 bases, with 11 bases left in between. Sequenced here: CD4+ or CD8+ T cells sorted from blood, sampled in a trial of the OX40 agonist ivuxolimab. This receptor was identified in an adult with an advanced solid tumor such as melanoma, head and neck, liver or kidney cancer. V gene TRBV7-3 combines with J gene TRBJ1-5; D is uncertain. The CDR3 DNA is TGTGCCAGCAGCTTAACGCGGAGGTTCGATCAGCCCCAGCATTTT. Amino acid sequence: CASSLTRRFDQPQHF.